This T cell receptor beta chain derives from a study of T cell responses to AZD1222 COVID-19 vaccine. Study-level points and caveats: Variant regions that are unmutated are reportedly the target of nearly half of spike-specific TCRs. The CD4 TCRs associated with vaccination extended across spike and predominated at 160-218 and 743-854. When two AZD1222 doses had been given, Spike-specific TCR breadth and depth rose.

After removal of 4 bases from V and 8 bases from J, the junction contained 7 bases not matched to a gene. The CDR3 covers 15 residues. Germline CDR1 is MNHEY and CDR2 is SMNVEV (reference sequence). About this clone itself: Its antigen is as yet unknown.

The assay was immunoSEQ multiplex PCR, and TCRdb's table has in-frame clones only and misses some. Counted here are some 170,000 clones, 92% occurring once; the ten biggest clones make up about 1%. The source material was peripheral blood, sampled 28 days after the second AZD1222 dose. The rearrangement joins TRBV27 to TRBJ1-6; TRBD1 aligns across 8 bases. This clonotype originated in an adult who received the AZD1222 COVID-19 vaccine. CDR3: CASSSGQGAYSPLHF. CDR3 in DNA: TGTGCCAGCAGTTCTGGACAGGGAGCCTATTCACCCCTCCACTTT.